A selection of T cell receptor beta chains follows, all from one sample in a study of vaccination and CD4 T cells after COVID-19. Using its own MiXCR run on the PCR reads, TCRdb lists one record per CDR3 protein. The sample shows 8,000 to 11,000 distinct CDR3 sequences, approximately 64% of them seen only once. Their target antigens are unknown. Sequenced input: CD4+ T cells from blood, cultured in vitro. These receptors came from a human donor who had recovered from COVID-19. The CDR3 runs from the conserved cysteine through the conserved F or W. A D gene is named only where the DNA matches it firmly. A clone size is listed for some rows: how often the clone was seen (once, few, many), or a class if it is expanded.

J gene: TRBJ2-1
clone size: -
V gene: TRBV24-1
D gene: -
CDR3 protein: CATSDPGGLYNEQFF
CDR3 DNA: TGTGCCACCAGTGATCCGGGGGGCCTTTACAATGAGCAGTTCTTC

J gene: TRBJ2-7
clone size: -
V gene: TRBV2
D gene: TRBD2
CDR3 protein: CASSGSGGLPYEQYF
CDR3 DNA: TGTGCCAGCAGTGGAAGCGGGGGGCTACCCTACGAGCAGTACTTC

J gene: TRBJ2-5
clone size: -
V gene: TRBV11-3
D gene: TRBD1
CDR3 protein: CASSLDRGLFGETQYF
CDR3 DNA: TGTGCCAGCAGCCTCGACAGGGGCCTCTTTGGGGAGACCCAGTACTTC

J gene: TRBJ2-2
clone size: once
V gene: TRBV5-6
D gene: TRBD1
CDR3 protein: CASSFRTGSGGELFF
CDR3 DNA: TGTGCCAGCAGCTTCAGGACAGGGAGTGGCGGGGAGCTGTTTTTT

J gene: TRBJ2-3
clone size: -
V gene: TRBV11-1
D gene: TRBD2
CDR3 protein: CASSLTSGSADTQYF
CDR3 DNA: TGTGCCAGCAGCTTGACCAGCGGGAGCGCAGATACGCAGTATTTT

J gene: TRBJ2-3
clone size: -
V gene: TRBV2
D gene: TRBD1
CDR3 protein: CASTEDRVTDTQYF
CDR3 DNA: TGTGCCAGCACCGAGGACAGGGTTACAGATACGCAGTATTTT

J gene: TRBJ2-7
clone size: few
V gene: TRBV30
D gene: -
CDR3 protein: CAWTIRRQEYKQYF
CDR3 DNA: TGTGCCTGGACCATCCGACGACAGGAGTACAAGCAGTACTTC

J gene: TRBJ1-5
clone size: few
V gene: TRBV7-2
D gene: TRBD1
CDR3 protein: CASSRAGGREPQHF
CDR3 DNA: TGTGCCAGCAGTCGAGCAGGGGGGAGAGAGCCCCAGCATTTT

J gene: TRBJ2-3
clone size: -
V gene: TRBV4-3
D gene: TRBD2
CDR3 protein: CASSPGSGAGGADTQYF
CDR3 DNA: TGCGCCAGCAGCCCAGGAAGCGGAGCGGGGGGAGCAGATACGCAGTATTTT

J gene: TRBJ1-1
clone size: few
V gene: TRBV20-1
D gene: TRBD1
CDR3 protein: CSASNPGQGGNTEAFF
CDR3 DNA: TGCAGTGCTAGTAATCCGGGACAGGGCGGGAACACTGAAGCTTTCTTT

J gene: TRBJ2-7
clone size: -
V gene: TRBV19
D gene: TRBD1
CDR3 protein: CASSPKTGGAIYEQYF
CDR3 DNA: TGTGCCAGTAGTCCGAAGACAGGGGGCGCGATATACGAGCAGTACTTC

J gene: TRBJ2-7
clone size: -
V gene: TRBV6-5
D gene: TRBD1
CDR3 protein: CASSFVDREGEQYF
CDR3 DNA: TGTGCCAGCAGTTTCGTGGACAGGGAAGGCGAGCAGTACTTC

J gene: TRBJ2-2
clone size: -
V gene: TRBV7-3
D gene: -
CDR3 protein: CASSQISDRAGELFF
CDR3 DNA: TGTGCCAGCAGCCAGATCAGCGACCGGGCCGGGGAGCTGTTTTTT

J gene: TRBJ2-7
clone size: -
V gene: TRBV5-4
D gene: -
CDR3 protein: CASSLAGQTYEQYF
CDR3 DNA: TGTGCCAGCAGCTTGGCCGGCCAAACCTACGAGCAGTACTTC

J gene: TRBJ2-2
clone size: -
V gene: TRBV5-4
D gene: -
CDR3 protein: CASSPRQNTGELFF
CDR3 DNA: TGTGCCAGCAGCCCGAGACAGAACACCGGGGAGCTGTTTTTT

J gene: TRBJ1-2
clone size: -
V gene: TRBV24-1
D gene: TRBD1
CDR3 protein: CATSVNRGIDYGYTF
CDR3 DNA: TGTGCCACCAGTGTCAACAGGGGCATAGACTATGGCTACACCTTC

J gene: TRBJ1-5
clone size: few
V gene: TRBV4-2
D gene: TRBD1
CDR3 protein: CASSQDNDRGLSNQPQHF
CDR3 DNA: TGTGCCAGCAGCCAAGACAACGACAGGGGCCTAAGCAATCAGCCCCAGCATTTT

J gene: TRBJ1-1
clone size: -
V gene: TRBV7-9
D gene: -
CDR3 protein: CASSSTESAEAFF
CDR3 DNA: TGTGCCAGCAGCTCGACAGAGTCGGCTGAAGCTTTCTTT

J gene: TRBJ1-5
clone size: -
V gene: TRBV10-3
D gene: TRBD1
CDR3 protein: CAIRGQFNQPQHF
CDR3 DNA: TGTGCCATCAGGGGACAGTTCAATCAGCCCCAGCATTTT

J gene: TRBJ2-2
clone size: -
V gene: TRBV4-2
D gene: -
CDR3 protein: CASSQADREGGELFF
CDR3 DNA: TGTGCCAGCAGCCAAGCGGACAGGGAGGGCGGGGAGCTGTTTTTT

J gene: TRBJ2-3
clone size: -
V gene: TRBV6-1
D gene: -
CDR3 protein: CASSERSTDTQYF
CDR3 DNA: TGTGCCAGCAGTGAACGAAGCACAGATACGCAGTATTTT

J gene: TRBJ2-5
clone size: -
V gene: TRBV11-3
D gene: TRBD2
CDR3 protein: CASSPGLAGEWETQYF
CDR3 DNA: TGTGCCAGCAGCCCGGGACTAGCGGGAGAGTGGGAGACCCAGTACTTC

J gene: TRBJ1-5
clone size: few
V gene: TRBV7-8
D gene: TRBD1
CDR3 protein: CASSRTGGDQPQHF
CDR3 DNA: TGTGCCAGCAGCCGGACAGGGGGTGATCAGCCCCAGCATTTT

J gene: TRBJ2-6
clone size: -
V gene: TRBV6-1
D gene: -
CDR3 protein: CASSPISGANVLTF
CDR3 DNA: TGTGCCAGCAGTCCGATCTCTGGGGCCAACGTCCTGACTTTC

J gene: TRBJ1-6
clone size: -
V gene: TRBV27
D gene: TRBD1
CDR3 protein: CASSAGQGLISPLHF
CDR3 DNA: TGTGCCAGCAGTGCGGGACAGGGGTTAATTTCACCCCTCCACTTT

J gene: TRBJ1-2
clone size: -
V gene: TRBV20-1
D gene: -
CDR3 protein: CSASMSYGYTF
CDR3 DNA: TGCAGTGCTAGTATGAGCTATGGCTACACCTTC

J gene: TRBJ1-5
clone size: few
V gene: TRBV7-8
D gene: -
CDR3 protein: CASNAFRGRGQPQHF
CDR3 DNA: TGTGCCAGCAACGCGTTCCGGGGGAGAGGTCAGCCCCAGCATTTT

J gene: TRBJ2-5
clone size: -
V gene: TRBV6-1
D gene: -
CDR3 protein: CASSEMAATQETQYF
CDR3 DNA: TGTGCCAGCAGTGAAATGGCAGCCACTCAAGAGACCCAGTACTTC

J gene: TRBJ1-6
clone size: -
V gene: TRBV4-3
D gene: -
CDR3 protein: CASSQDHEGRNSPLHF
CDR3 DNA: TGCGCCAGCAGCCAAGATCATGAGGGGCGTAATTCACCCCTCCACTTT

J gene: TRBJ2-7
clone size: few
V gene: TRBV6-1
D gene: -
CDR3 protein: CASGGVGATYEQYF
CDR3 DNA: TGTGCCAGCGGTGGGGTCGGTGCAACCTACGAGCAGTACTTC

J gene: TRBJ2-3
clone size: few
V gene: TRBV7-3
D gene: -
CDR3 protein: CASSLTSGTDTQYF
CDR3 DNA: TGTGCCAGCAGCTTAACTAGCGGCACAGATACGCAGTATTTT

J gene: TRBJ1-2
clone size: -
V gene: TRBV24-1
D gene: -
CDR3 protein: CATGAPEGYTF
CDR3 DNA: TGTGCCACCGGGGCCCCCGAGGGCTACACCTTC

J gene: TRBJ1-2
clone size: -
V gene: TRBV28
D gene: -
CDR3 protein: CASSLTGTHYGYTF
CDR3 DNA: TGTGCCAGCAGCCTGACCGGCACTCACTATGGCTACACCTTC

J gene: TRBJ1-4
clone size: once
V gene: TRBV12-3/TRBV12-4
D gene: -
CDR3 protein: CASSPRQGGEKLFF
CDR3 DNA: TGTGCCAGCAGTCCACGGCAGGGCGGGGAAAAACTGTTTTTT

J gene: TRBJ1-2
clone size: -
V gene: TRBV19
D gene: TRBD1
CDR3 protein: CASTRQGAIGYTF
CDR3 DNA: TGTGCCAGTACTAGACAGGGCGCTATCGGCTACACCTTC

J gene: TRBJ1-1
clone size: -
V gene: TRBV29-1
D gene: TRBD1
CDR3 protein: CSVGKGGFGQGPTNTEAFF
CDR3 DNA: TGCAGCGTGGGGAAGGGGGGGTTTGGACAGGGGCCCACGAACACTGAAGCTTTCTTT

J gene: TRBJ2-3
clone size: -
V gene: TRBV19
D gene: -
CDR3 protein: CASSMRWGRGTDTQYF
CDR3 DNA: TGTGCCAGTAGTATGAGGTGGGGACGGGGCACAGATACGCAGTATTTT

J gene: TRBJ2-1
clone size: -
V gene: TRBV24-1
D gene: -
CDR3 protein: CATSDLRPPQFF
CDR3 DNA: TGTGCCACCAGTGATTTACGCCCGCCCCAGTTCTTC

J gene: TRBJ1-1
clone size: -
V gene: TRBV24-1
D gene: TRBD1
CDR3 protein: CATSDPDPDRVRMNTEAFF
CDR3 DNA: TGTGCCACCAGTGACCCCGACCCCGACAGGGTTAGGATGAACACTGAAGCTTTCTTT

J gene: TRBJ2-1
clone size: -
V gene: TRBV11-3
D gene: -
CDR3 protein: CASKEAPSYNEQFF
CDR3 DNA: TGTGCCAGCAAGGAGGCCCCCTCCTACAATGAGCAGTTCTTC

J gene: TRBJ2-7
clone size: -
V gene: TRBV7-8
D gene: TRBD1
CDR3 protein: CASSVPGGGYEQYF
CDR3 DNA: TGTGCCAGCAGCGTCCCAGGGGGCGGCTACGAGCAGTACTTC

J gene: TRBJ2-7
clone size: -
V gene: TRBV7-8
D gene: -
CDR3 protein: CASSSRVEQYF
CDR3 DNA: TGTGCCAGCAGTTCCAGGGTCGAGCAGTACTTC

J gene: TRBJ1-2
clone size: -
V gene: TRBV4-3
D gene: -
CDR3 protein: CASSQEIQGIYGYTF
CDR3 DNA: TGCGCCAGCAGCCAAGAGATTCAGGGAATCTATGGCTACACCTTC

J gene: TRBJ2-7
clone size: few
V gene: TRBV20-1
D gene: TRBD1
CDR3 protein: CSLDRGLEQYF
CDR3 DNA: TGCAGCCTGGACAGGGGGCTAGAGCAGTACTTC

J gene: TRBJ2-1
clone size: once
V gene: TRBV20-1
D gene: TRBD2
CDR3 protein: CSARLAGGRTYNEQFF
CDR3 DNA: TGCAGTGCTAGACTAGCGGGAGGGAGAACCTACAATGAGCAGTTCTTC

J gene: TRBJ2-5
clone size: -
V gene: TRBV15
D gene: TRBD2
CDR3 protein: CATSRDGTSGAGETQYF
CDR3 DNA: TGTGCCACCAGCAGAGATGGGACTAGCGGGGCTGGGGAGACCCAGTACTTC

J gene: TRBJ2-5
clone size: -
V gene: TRBV11-2
D gene: TRBD2
CDR3 protein: CASSLGASGQETQYF
CDR3 DNA: TGTGCCAGCAGCTTAGGGGCTAGCGGTCAAGAGACCCAGTACTTC

J gene: TRBJ1-1
clone size: -
V gene: TRBV20-1
D gene: TRBD1
CDR3 protein: CSALDRGPEAFF
CDR3 DNA: TGCAGTGCCCTGGACAGGGGTCCTGAAGCTTTCTTT

J gene: TRBJ1-6
clone size: -
V gene: TRBV20-1
D gene: -
CDR3 protein: CSANRDGHNSPLHF
CDR3 DNA: TGCAGTGCTAACCGGGACGGCCATAATTCACCCCTCCACTTT

J gene: TRBJ2-7
clone size: -
V gene: TRBV20-1
D gene: TRBD1
CDR3 protein: CSARDRVYEQYF
CDR3 DNA: TGCAGTGCTAGGGACAGGGTCTACGAGCAGTACTTC

J gene: TRBJ2-3
clone size: large
V gene: TRBV7-2
D gene: TRBD2
CDR3 protein: CASSLGRREVTQYF
CDR3 DNA: TGTGCCAGCAGCTTAGGCCGCCGGGAGGTTACGCAGTATTTT

J gene: TRBJ2-1
clone size: -
V gene: TRBV15
D gene: -
CDR3 protein: CATSRDPRDSQFF
CDR3 DNA: TGTGCCACCAGCAGAGACCCCCGGGACTCGCAGTTCTTC

J gene: TRBJ2-3
clone size: -
V gene: TRBV5-1
D gene: -
CDR3 protein: CASSLRANTQYF
CDR3 DNA: TGCGCCAGCAGCTTGAGGGCTAATACGCAGTATTTT

J gene: TRBJ1-2
clone size: -
V gene: TRBV28
D gene: TRBD1
CDR3 protein: CASSPLTGNYGYTF
CDR3 DNA: TGTGCCAGCAGTCCTCTGACAGGGAACTATGGCTACACCTTC

J gene: TRBJ2-1
clone size: -
V gene: TRBV11-2
D gene: TRBD1
CDR3 protein: CASRRTGNEQFF
CDR3 DNA: TGTGCCAGCAGAAGGACAGGGAATGAGCAGTTCTTC